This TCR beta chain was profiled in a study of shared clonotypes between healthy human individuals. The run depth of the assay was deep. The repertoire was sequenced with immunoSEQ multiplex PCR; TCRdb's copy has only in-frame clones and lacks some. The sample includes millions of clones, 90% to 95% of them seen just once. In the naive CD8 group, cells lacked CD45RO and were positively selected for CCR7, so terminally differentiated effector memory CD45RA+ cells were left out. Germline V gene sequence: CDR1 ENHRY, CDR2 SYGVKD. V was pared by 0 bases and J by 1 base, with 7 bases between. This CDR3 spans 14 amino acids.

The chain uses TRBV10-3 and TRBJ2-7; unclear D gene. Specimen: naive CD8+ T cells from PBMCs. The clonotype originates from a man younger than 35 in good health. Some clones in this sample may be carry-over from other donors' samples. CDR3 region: CAISESDLSYEQYF. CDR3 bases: TGTGCCATCAGTGAGTCCGATCTATCCTACGAGCAGTACTTC.